Listed below are T cell receptor beta chains from one sample, sequenced in a study of Ad26.COV2.S vaccination and SARS-CoV-2 variants. Profiled with immunoSEQ multiplex PCR; TCRdb holds only in-frame clones, not every one. The repertoire has 430,000 or so clones, 90% of them found once; the top ten carry approximately 12%. The sample consisted of peripheral blood, taken in a trial of Ad26.COV2.S vaccine versus placebo. These receptor sequences come from a person between 18 and 59 years old who received the Ad26.COV2.S COVID-19 vaccine or a placebo. Each CDR3 is given with its conserved first and last residue. A D gene is named only where the DNA matches it firmly. Only some rows state a clone size, as once, few, many or a class for expanded clones.

size	D	J	V	DNA	CDR3
.	.	TRBJ2-7	TRBV27	TGTGCCAGCAGTTCTAGGACAGAATCCTACGAGCAGTACTTC	CASSSRTESYEQYF
.	TRBD2	TRBJ2-3	TRBV29-1	TGCAGCGTGAATCCGACTAGCGGGAAAGATACGCAGTATTTT	CSVNPTSGKDTQYF
.	.	TRBJ1-1	TRBV7-3	TGTGCCAGCAGCGCAACCGCGGGAACTGAAGCTTTCTTT	CASSATAGTEAFF
.	.	TRBJ2-5	TRBV18	TGTGCCAGCTCACCATCTCAGGGTACCCAAGAGACCCAGTACTTC	CASSPSQGTQETQYF
.	.	TRBJ1-1	TRBV6-2/TRBV6-3	TGTGCCAGCAGTTACTCAGAAGGGTCTGAAGCTTTCTTT	CASSYSEGSEAFF
.	TRBD2	TRBJ2-3	TRBV7-2	TGTGCCAGCAGCTTACGGGAGGGCCCGGATACGCAGTATTTT	CASSLREGPDTQYF
.	.	TRBJ1-1	TRBV3-1/TRBV3-2	TGTGCCAGCAGCCAACTCGACAGCCTGAACACTGAAGCTTTCTTT	CASSQLDSLNTEAFF
.	TRBD1	TRBJ1-5	TRBV2	TGTGCCAGCAGGGAGACAGGGGGGAGCAATCAGCCCCAGCATTTT	CASRETGGSNQPQHF
.	.	TRBJ1-1	TRBV27	TGTGCCAGCAGTCCCCAGGGAACAATGAACACTGAAGCTTTCTTT	CASSPQGTMNTEAFF
.	.	TRBJ2-5	TRBV5-4	TGTGCCAGCAGTAAAACGGGGCGCAGAGAGACCCAGTACTTC	CASSKTGRRETQYF
.	.	TRBJ2-1	TRBV11-2	TGTGCCAGCAGCTTGGGCGGAACAATATACAATGAGCAGTTCTTC	CASSLGGTIYNEQFF
.	TRBD1	TRBJ1-5	TRBV7-2	TGTGCCAGCAGCTCGGGACAGAGGAATCAGCCCCAGCATTTT	CASSSGQRNQPQHF
once	.	TRBJ2-2	TRBV18	TGTGCCAGCTCACCCTGGACAGAAAACACCGGGGAGCTGTTTTTT	CASSPWTENTGELFF
once	.	TRBJ2-7	TRBV3-1/TRBV3-2	TGTGCCAGCAGCCCAGCGTGGAGCTCCTACGAGCAGTACTTC	CASSPAWSSYEQYF
few	.	TRBJ1-6	TRBV6-5	TGTGCCAGCAGTTACACCTGGGATAGGTATTCACCCCTCCACTTT	CASSYTWDRYSPLHF
.	TRBD2	TRBJ2-7	TRBV19	TGTGCCAGTAGGGAGCGGGGATCAAACTACGAGCAGTACTTC	CASRERGSNYEQYF
.	TRBD1	TRBJ2-7	TRBV27	TGTGCCAGCAGTTTATGGGGGACAGGAGCTTACGAGCAGTACTTC	CASSLWGTGAYEQYF
few	.	TRBJ1-5	TRBV6-2/TRBV6-3	TGTGCCAGCAGTCCCCTGGGAGGGAATCAGCCCCAGCATTTT	CASSPLGGNQPQHF
.	.	TRBJ2-1	TRBV11-2	TGTGCCAGCAGCTTTTTGGCTTTAGGGGCCGGCTCCTACAATGAGCAGTTCTTC	CASSFLALGAGSYNEQFF
.	TRBD2	TRBJ2-4	TRBV7-2	TGTGCCAGCAGCATGGAGCGGGGGAACATTCAGTACTTC	CASSMERGNIQYF
.	.	TRBJ1-4	TRBV7-6	TGTGCCAGCAGCTTAGCGCGAGGGCGGGATGAAAAACTGTTTTTT	CASSLARGRDEKLFF
.	.	TRBJ2-7	TRBV27	TGTGCCAGCAGTTTATGGGACTCCTACGAGCAGTACTTC	CASSLWDSYEQYF
.	.	TRBJ1-2	TRBV10-1	TGCGCCAGCAGTGAGACAGGGCGATCACCCACTGGCTACACCTTC	CASSETGRSPTGYTF
.	.	TRBJ2-7	TRBV7-6	TGTGCCAGCAGCTTAGTAGGGACCAGTGCTTACGAGCAGTACTTC	CASSLVGTSAYEQYF
.	TRBD2	TRBJ2-5	TRBV2	TGTGCCAGCAGCCTAGCGGGAGTAGAGACCCAGTACTTC	CASSLAGVETQYF
.	TRBD1	TRBJ1-1	TRBV19	TGTGCCAGTAGTCCGTGGACAGGGGGGAGGACTGAAGCTTTCTTT	CASSPWTGGRTEAFF
.	.	TRBJ2-7	TRBV10-1	TGCGCCAGTCAGGGTCGGTACGAGCAGTACTTC	CASQGRYEQYF
.	TRBD2	TRBJ2-7	TRBV6-5	TGTGCCAGCAGCACTAGCGGGAGGGCCTACGAGCAGTACTTC	CASSTSGRAYEQYF
.	TRBD1	TRBJ2-5	TRBV12-3/TRBV12-4	TGTGCCAGCAGCCTCGGACAGGGGGAGACCCAGTACTTC	CASSLGQGETQYF
once	TRBD1	TRBJ2-7	TRBV4-3	TGCGCCAGCAGCCAAAGTGAGACAGGGGTTTCCTACGAGCAGTACTTC	CASSQSETGVSYEQYF
.	.	TRBJ2-5	TRBV14	TGTGCCAGCAGCCAAGAGGGTACTAGCCTAAACGAGGGGGAGACCCAGTACTTC	CASSQEGTSLNEGETQYF
.	TRBD2	TRBJ2-3	TRBV27	TGTGCCAGCAGCCCCCTCCCGGGACTAGCGGGAGCTTATACGCAGTATTTT	CASSPLPGLAGAYTQYF